A single TCR beta chain is shown here with its context. Its cognate antigen is unknown. The sample belongs to a study of identical twins' blood T cells. Findings of the study overall: Shared CDR3 clonotype counts between two donors mainly tracked the product of their cloneset sizes, twins included. Each donor's most abundant TCRbeta clonotypes shared more CDR3 sequences with her twin than unrelated donors.

TCRdb redid the calling of the 5' RACE reads with MiXCR, one entry per CDR3 protein. The top ten hold approximately 6.6% of the sample, which has 350,000 to 450,000 distinct CDR3 sequences, over 25% seen once. Sequencing input: PBMCs. This receptor was taken from a woman aged 18 to 55 in good health.

This chain's CDR3 is CAWSVGREGEKLFF. In DNA, the CDR3 is TGTGCCTGGAGTGTGGGGAGGGAAGGCGAAAAACTGTTTTTT. V and J are TRBV30 and TRBJ1-4; D unresolved. V lost 0 bases, J lost 8 bases, and 13 bases lay in between. The germline CDR1 and CDR2 sequences are GTSNPN and SVGIG (reference sequence). The CDR3 runs to 14 residues.